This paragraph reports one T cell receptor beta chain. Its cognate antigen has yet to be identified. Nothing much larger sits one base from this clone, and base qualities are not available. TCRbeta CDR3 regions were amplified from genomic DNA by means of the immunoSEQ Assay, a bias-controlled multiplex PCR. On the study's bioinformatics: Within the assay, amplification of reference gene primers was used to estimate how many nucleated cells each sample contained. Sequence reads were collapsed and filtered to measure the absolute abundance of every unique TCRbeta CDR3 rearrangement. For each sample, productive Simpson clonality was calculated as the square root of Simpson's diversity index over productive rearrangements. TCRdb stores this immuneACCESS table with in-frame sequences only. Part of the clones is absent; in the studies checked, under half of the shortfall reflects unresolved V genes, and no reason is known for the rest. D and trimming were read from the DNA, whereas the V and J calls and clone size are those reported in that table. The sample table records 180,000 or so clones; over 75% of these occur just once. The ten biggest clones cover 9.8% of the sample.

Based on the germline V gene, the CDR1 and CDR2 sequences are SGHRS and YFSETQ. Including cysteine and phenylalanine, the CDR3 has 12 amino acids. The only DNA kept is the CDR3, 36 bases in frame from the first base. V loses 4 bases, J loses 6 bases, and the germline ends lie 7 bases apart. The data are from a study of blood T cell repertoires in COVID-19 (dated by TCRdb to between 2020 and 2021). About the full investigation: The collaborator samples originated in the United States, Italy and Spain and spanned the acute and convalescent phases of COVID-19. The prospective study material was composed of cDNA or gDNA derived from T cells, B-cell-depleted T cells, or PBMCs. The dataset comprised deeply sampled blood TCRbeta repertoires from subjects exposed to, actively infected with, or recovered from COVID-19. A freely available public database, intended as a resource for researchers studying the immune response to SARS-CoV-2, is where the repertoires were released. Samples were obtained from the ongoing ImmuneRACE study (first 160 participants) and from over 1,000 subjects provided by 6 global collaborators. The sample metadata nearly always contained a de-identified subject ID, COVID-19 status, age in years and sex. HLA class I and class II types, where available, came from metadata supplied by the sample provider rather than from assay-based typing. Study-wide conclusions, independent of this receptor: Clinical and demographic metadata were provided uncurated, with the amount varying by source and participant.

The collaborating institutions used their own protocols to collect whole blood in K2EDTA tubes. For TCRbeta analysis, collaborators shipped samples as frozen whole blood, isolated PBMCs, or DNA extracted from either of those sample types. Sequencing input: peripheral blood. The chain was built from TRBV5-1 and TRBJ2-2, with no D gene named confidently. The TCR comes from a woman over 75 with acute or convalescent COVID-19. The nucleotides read TGCGCCAGCAGCCTACCCCCCGGGGAGCTGTTTTTT. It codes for CASSLPPGELFF. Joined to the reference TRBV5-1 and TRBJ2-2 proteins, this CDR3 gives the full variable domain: KAGVTQTPRYLIKTRGQQVTLSCSPISGHRSVSWYQQTPGQGLQFLFEYFSETQRNKGNFPGRFSGRQFSNSRSEMNVSTLELGDSALYLCASSLPPGELFFGEGSRLTVL.